The 14 T cell receptor beta chains in this list originate from one sample, sequenced in a study of T cells after posttransplantation cyclophosphamide. Produced via immunoSEQ multiplex PCR; TCRdb's table is partial and in-frame only. This sample yields 50,000 to 65,000 clones, of which about 86% are seen a single time; roughly 2.8% belongs to the top ten. The sequencing input was PBMCs. Receptors originate from a man aged 25-40 years with a blood cancer, CMV-positive, and with a related stem cell donor.

This rearrangement joins TRBV15 to TRBJ2-1; TRBD2 agrees at 12 bases. CDR1 and CDR2 from the germline V gene are LNHNV and YYDKDF (reference sequence). The V and J ends lost 5 bases and 4 bases, in that order; junction bases with no gene match: 3. The CDR3 runs 15 residues. Here the CDR3 DNA reads TGTGCCACCAGCTATGGACTAGCGGGATACAATGAGCAGTTCTTC. Its translation is CATSYGLAGYNEQFF.

This chain connects TRBV30 to TRBJ2-7; 7 positions agree with TRBD2. V was clipped by 0 bases and J by 4 bases; unmatched bases: 18. Germline values: CDR1 GTSNPN, CDR2 SVGIG (reference sequence). CDR3 length: 18 amino acids. The CDR3: CAWSVLYGGRLAEYEQYF. The CDR3 region has the DNA TGTGCCTGGAGTGTACTTTATGGAGGGAGACTAGCAGAATACGAGCAGTACTTC.

This clone was seen a handful of times. No conserved phenylalanine or tryptophan ends this CDR3, so it is likely a read error. No DNA is shown, since the ends of the CDR3 on it are uncertain; the CDR3 is the one TCRdb lists. The chain joins TRBV6-1 to TRBJ2-7; TRBD2, the table's D call, was not compared with the DNA. Both ends counted, the CDR3 spans 12 residues. Germline CDR1 is MNHNS and CDR2 is SASEGT. The CDR3 is CASSESQREYQI.

The chain links TRBV14 to TRBJ2-1; TRBD1 matches 10 bases. Germline V CDR1 and CDR2: SGHDN, FVKESK. The junction had 17 bases not matched to a gene; V was cut back by 0 bases and J by 15 bases. The CDR3 is made up of 17 amino acids. CDR3: CASSQDVRTGGNAERFF. The CDR3 DNA reads as TGTGCCAGCAGCCAAGATGTGAGGACAGGGGGTAATGCTGAACGGTTCTTC.

V is TRBV6-6 and J is TRBJ2-2; D unclear. CDR1 is MNHNY and CDR2 is SVGAGI in the germline V gene (reference sequence). The CDR3 sequence is 12 residues long. The ends were cut back, 7 bases at V and 1 base at J, with 4 bases in the middle. The CDR3 nucleotides read TGTGCCAGCACTCGGAACACCGGGGAGCTGTTTTTT. Protein product: CASTRNTGELFF.

The gene calls are TRBV7-9 and TRBJ1-3, with unresolved D. Germline loops: CDR1 SEHNR, CDR2 FQNEAQ (reference sequence). This CDR3 contains 14 residues. Trimming took off 5 bases at V and 8 bases at J, with 16 bases between the two ends. CDR3 DNA: TGTGCCAGCAGCCTCCCCGGGTTGAGTGACACCATATATTTT. It encodes CASSLPGLSDTIYF.

CDR3 bases: TGTGCCAGCAGCTCCTGGACTAGTCAGCACGAGCAGTACTTC. This translates into CASSSWTSQHEQYF. V gene TRBV7-9 combines with J gene TRBJ2-7; TRBD2 aligns across 7 bases. This CDR3 spans 14 amino acids. Germline V gene data show CDR1 as SEHNR and CDR2 as FQNEAQ (reference sequence). V dropped 4 bases and J dropped 5; count of bases not matched to a gene: 8.

This clone occurred a few times. The chain joins TRBV19 to TRBJ1-3, with unresolved D. V was cut by 6 bases and J by 8 bases, with 8 bases left in between. Germline V gene data show CDR1 as LNHDA and CDR2 as SQIVND (reference sequence). The CDR3 is 11 amino acids. The CDR3 is CASRLVHTIYF. In DNA, the CDR3 is TGTGCCAGTAGGCTAGTGCACACCATATATTTT. The full variable domain, with the rest looked up from reference TRBV19 and TRBJ1-3, is DGGITQSPKYLFRKEGQNVTLSCEQNLNHDAMYWYRQDPGQGLRLIYYSQIVNDFQKGDIAEGYSVSREKKESFPLTVTSAQKNPTAFYLCASRLVHTIYFGEGSWLTVV.

The chain couples TRBV28 to TRBJ1-5; 8 bases fit TRBD1. Germline CDR1 MDHEN, CDR2 SYDVKM. This CDR3 contains 13 residues. The V and J ends lost 3 bases and 10 bases, in that order; junction bases with no gene match: 5. CDR3 coding DNA: TGTGCCAGCAGTTTGCAGGGGGCGGGTCCCCAGCATTTT. Amino acids: CASSLQGAGPQHF. Drawing the rest from reference TRBV28 and TRBJ1-5, the complete variable domain is DVKVTQSSRYLVKRTGEKVFLECVQDMDHENMFWYRQDPGLGLRLIYFSYDVKMKEKGDIPEGYSVSREKKERFSLILESASTNQTSMYLCASSLQGAGPQHFGDGTRLSIL.

This rearrangement joins TRBV13 to TRBJ2-3; 8 bases are a match to TRBD2. The CDR3 spans 13 residues. V lost 2 bases and J lost 5; bases outside the gene matches: 0. Germline CDR1 PRHDT, CDR2 FYEKMQ (reference sequence). The CDR3 region is CASSLLAGDTQYF. CDR3 sequence (DNA): TGTGCCAGCAGCTTACTAGCGGGAGATACGCAGTATTTT.

Here the CDR3 reads CASSAGGMAEAFF. The DNA of the CDR3 is TGTGCCAGCAGCGCAGGGGGCATGGCTGAAGCTTTCTTT. This rearrangement joins TRBV7-2 to TRBJ1-1; 8 bases match TRBD1. The CDR3 contains 13 residues. V shed 5 bases and J 6 bases; nucleotides not matched to a gene: 5. Germline assignment: CDR1 SGHTA and CDR2 FQGNSA.

J is TRBJ1-5 and V is TRBV2, with a tentative D call TRBD1 (6 bases). Germline loops: CDR1 SNHLY, CDR2 FYNNEI. The germline V and J ends were trimmed by 3 bases and 7 bases, with 10 bases remaining between them. The CDR3 covers 13 residues. The CDR3: CASSDEQGQPQHF. DNA of the CDR3: TGTGCCAGCAGTGACGAGCAGGGGCAGCCCCAGCATTTT.

V is TRBV5-4 and J is TRBJ1-1; 9 bases fit TRBD1. Germline CDR1 is SGHNT and CDR2 is YYREEE (reference sequence). The CDR3 runs to 16 residues. Trimming removed 7 bases from V and 5 bases from J; junction bases left unmatched: 15. In nucleotides, the CDR3 is TGTGCCAGCTATCCCTTGACAGGGGGGTCGGGGACTGAAGCTTTCTTT. Residues: CASYPLTGGSGTEAFF.

This clone has more than one count but fewer than ten. V is TRBV2 and J is TRBJ1-4; D is uncertain. V lost 3 bases and J lost 5, with 10 bases in between. The CDR3 has 14 residues. The germline CDR1 and CDR2 sequences are SNHLY and FYNNEI. CDR3 in DNA: TGTGCCAGCAGTGATGGGAGGGCGAATGAAAAACTGTTTTTT. It codes for CASSDGRANEKLFF. Full variable domain (outside the CDR3, taken from reference TRBV2 and TRBJ1-4): EPEVTQTPSHQVTQMGQEVILRCVPISNHLYFYWYRQILGQKVEFLVSFYNNEISEKSEIFDDQFSVERPDGSNFTLKIRSTKLEDSAMYFCASSDGRANEKLFFGSGTQLSVL.